Detailed here is one T cell receptor beta chain. Its matching antigen is unknown. RNA transcripts gave rise to amplified TCR beta CDR3 regions. The HTBI primer set drove a first-round RT-PCR of the TCR CDR3. TCRdb redid the calling of the multiplex PCR reads with MiXCR, one entry per CDR3 protein. This sample has about half a million distinct CDR3 sequences, with 20% found just once. V lost 6 bases to trimming and J lost 5 bases; unmatched junction nucleotides: 12. Germline V gene data show CDR1 as SGHVS and CDR2 as FQNEAQ. The CDR3 is 16 residues long. This sample stems from a study of T cells in Graves' hyperthyroidism and ophthalmopathy. General study findings and limits: Researchers found most expanded thyroid clonotypes above 0.001 in blood as well. Using 13 V-J features, a model discriminated ophthalmopathy from stable hyperthyroidism.

Patients were excluded for uncontrolled infection, other autoimmune disease, pregnancy or lactation. The study based diagnoses on clinical symptoms, serum thyroxine and TRAb, thyroid ultrasound and orbital computed tomography. Sequencing was performed on blood. The receptor was derived from a middle-aged man with Graves' ophthalmopathy. V gene TRBV7-8 combines with J gene TRBJ2-2, with 7 bases fitting TRBD2. This CDR3 is CASSYSGGSRTGELFF. The CDR3 DNA sequence: TGTGCCAGCAGTTACTCCGGCGGGAGCAGGACCGGGGAGCTGTTTTTT.